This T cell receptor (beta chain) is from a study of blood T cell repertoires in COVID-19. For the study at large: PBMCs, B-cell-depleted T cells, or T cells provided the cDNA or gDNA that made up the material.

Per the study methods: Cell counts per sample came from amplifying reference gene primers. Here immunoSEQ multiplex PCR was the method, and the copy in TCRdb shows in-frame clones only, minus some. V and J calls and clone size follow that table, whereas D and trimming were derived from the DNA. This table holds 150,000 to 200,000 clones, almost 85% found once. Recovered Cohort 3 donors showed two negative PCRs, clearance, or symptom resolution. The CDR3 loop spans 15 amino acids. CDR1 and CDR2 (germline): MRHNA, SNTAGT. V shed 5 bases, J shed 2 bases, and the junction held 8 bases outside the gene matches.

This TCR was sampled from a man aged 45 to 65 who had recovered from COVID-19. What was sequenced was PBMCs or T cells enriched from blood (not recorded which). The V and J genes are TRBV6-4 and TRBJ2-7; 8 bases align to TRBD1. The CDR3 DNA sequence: TGTGCCAGCAGTCCACCGGGACAGGTGACCTACGAGCAGTACTTC. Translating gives CASSPPGQVTYEQYF.